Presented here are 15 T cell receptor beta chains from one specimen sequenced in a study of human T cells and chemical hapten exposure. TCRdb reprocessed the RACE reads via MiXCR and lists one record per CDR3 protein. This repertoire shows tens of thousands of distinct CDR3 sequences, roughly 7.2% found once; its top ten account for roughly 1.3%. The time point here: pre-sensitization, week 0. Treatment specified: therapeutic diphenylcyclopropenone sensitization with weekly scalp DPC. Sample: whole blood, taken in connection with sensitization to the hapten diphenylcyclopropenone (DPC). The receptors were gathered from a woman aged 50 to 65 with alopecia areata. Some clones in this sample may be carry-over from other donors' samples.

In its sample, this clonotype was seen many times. CDR3 DNA sequence: TGTGCCAGCAGTTTAAGGGGTAGCAATCAGCCCCAGCATTTT. Translated: CASSLRGSNQPQHF. The chain uses TRBV6-6 and TRBJ1-5; D may be TRBD1 (5 bases). This CDR3 region has 14 residues. V lost 4 bases and J 0 bases, leaving 7 bases between the germline ends. Germline CDR1 and CDR2: MNHNY and SVGAGI (reference sequence).

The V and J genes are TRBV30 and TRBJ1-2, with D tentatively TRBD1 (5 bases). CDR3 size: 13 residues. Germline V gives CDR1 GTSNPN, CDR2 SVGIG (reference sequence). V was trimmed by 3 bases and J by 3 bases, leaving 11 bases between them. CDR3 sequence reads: CAWSPGRDYGYTF. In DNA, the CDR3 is TGTGCCTGGAGCCCCGGCAGGGACTATGGCTACACCTTC.

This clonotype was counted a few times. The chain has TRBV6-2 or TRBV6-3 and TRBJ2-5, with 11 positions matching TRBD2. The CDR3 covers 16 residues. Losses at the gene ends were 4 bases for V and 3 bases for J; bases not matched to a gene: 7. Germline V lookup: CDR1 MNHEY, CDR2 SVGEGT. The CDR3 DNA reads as TGTGCCAGCAGTTCTTTACTAGCGGGAGCGGAAGAGACCCAGTACTTC. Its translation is CASSSLLAGAEETQYF.

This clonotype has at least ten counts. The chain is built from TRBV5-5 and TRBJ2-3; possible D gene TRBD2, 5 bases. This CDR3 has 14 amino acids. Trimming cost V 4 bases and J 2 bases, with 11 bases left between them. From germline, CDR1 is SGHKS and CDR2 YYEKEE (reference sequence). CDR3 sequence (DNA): TGTGCCAGCAGCGTGACTACATCCACAGATACGCAGTATTTT. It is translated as CASSVTTSTDTQYF.

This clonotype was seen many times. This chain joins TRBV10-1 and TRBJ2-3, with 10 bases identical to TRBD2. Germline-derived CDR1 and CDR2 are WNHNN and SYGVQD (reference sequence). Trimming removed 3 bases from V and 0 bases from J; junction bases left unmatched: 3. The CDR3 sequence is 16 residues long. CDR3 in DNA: TGCGCCAGCAGTGACGGACTAGCGGAGAGCACAGATACGCAGTATTTT. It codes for CASSDGLAESTDTQYF.

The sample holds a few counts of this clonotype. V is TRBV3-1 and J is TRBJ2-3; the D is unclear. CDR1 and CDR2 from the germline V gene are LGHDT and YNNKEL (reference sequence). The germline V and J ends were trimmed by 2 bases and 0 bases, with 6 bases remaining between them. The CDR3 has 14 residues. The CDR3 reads CASSQRWSTDTQYF. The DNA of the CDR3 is TGTGCCAGCAGCCAACGGTGGAGCACAGATACGCAGTATTTT.

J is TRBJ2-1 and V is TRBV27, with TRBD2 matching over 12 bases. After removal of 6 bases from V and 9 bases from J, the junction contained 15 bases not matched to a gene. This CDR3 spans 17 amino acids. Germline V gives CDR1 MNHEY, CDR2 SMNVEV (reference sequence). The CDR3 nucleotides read TGTGCCAGCAGCCCCCCCATGGGGACTAGCGGGTCCGGTGAGCAGTTCTTC. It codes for CASSPPMGTSGSGEQFF.

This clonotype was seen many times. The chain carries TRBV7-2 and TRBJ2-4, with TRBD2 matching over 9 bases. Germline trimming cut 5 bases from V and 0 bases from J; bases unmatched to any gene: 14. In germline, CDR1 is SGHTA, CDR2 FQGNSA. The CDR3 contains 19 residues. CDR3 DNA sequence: TGTGCCAGCAGCCGCGAGAGTAGCGGGAGTTATATAGCCAAAAACATTCAGTACTTC. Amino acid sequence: CASSRESSGSYIAKNIQYF.

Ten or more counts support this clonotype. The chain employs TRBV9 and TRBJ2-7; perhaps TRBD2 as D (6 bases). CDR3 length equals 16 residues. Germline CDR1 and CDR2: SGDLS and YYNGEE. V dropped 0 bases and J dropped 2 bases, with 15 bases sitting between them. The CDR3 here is CASSVGPGGSPYEQYF. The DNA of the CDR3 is TGTGCCAGCAGCGTAGGGCCCGGGGGTAGCCCCTACGAGCAGTACTTC.

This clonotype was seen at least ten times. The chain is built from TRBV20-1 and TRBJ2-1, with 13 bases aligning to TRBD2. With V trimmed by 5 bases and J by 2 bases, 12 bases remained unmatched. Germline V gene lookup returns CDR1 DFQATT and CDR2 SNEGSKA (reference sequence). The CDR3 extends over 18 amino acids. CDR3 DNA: TGCAGTGCTGCTGGCCAACTGGGACTAGCGGGACCCTACAATGAGCAGTTCTTC. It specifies CSAAGQLGLAGPYNEQFF.

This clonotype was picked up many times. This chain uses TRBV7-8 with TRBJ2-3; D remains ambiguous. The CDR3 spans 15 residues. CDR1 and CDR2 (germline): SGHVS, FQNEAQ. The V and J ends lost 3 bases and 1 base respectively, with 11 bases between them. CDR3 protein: CASSFGLKGTDTQYF. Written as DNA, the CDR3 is TGTGCCAGCAGCTTCGGCTTAAAAGGCACAGATACGCAGTATTTT.

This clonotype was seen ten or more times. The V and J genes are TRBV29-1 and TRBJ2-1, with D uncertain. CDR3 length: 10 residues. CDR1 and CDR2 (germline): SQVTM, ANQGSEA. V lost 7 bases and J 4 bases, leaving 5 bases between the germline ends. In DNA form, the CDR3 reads TGCAGCGGCCAATACAATGAGCAGTTCTTC. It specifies CSGQYNEQFF.

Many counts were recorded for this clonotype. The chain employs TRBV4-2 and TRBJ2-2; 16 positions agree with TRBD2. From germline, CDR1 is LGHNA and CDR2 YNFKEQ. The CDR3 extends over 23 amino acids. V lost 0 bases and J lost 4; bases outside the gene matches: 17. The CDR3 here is CASSQDALTGTSGRAVSTGELFF. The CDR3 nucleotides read TGTGCCAGCAGCCAAGACGCCCTCACCGGGACTAGCGGGAGGGCTGTGAGCACCGGGGAGCTGTTTTTT.

CDR3 in amino acids: CSVDFSGSRNIQYF. The CDR3, as DNA: TGCAGCGTTGACTTTAGCGGGAGTCGGAACATTCAGTACTTC. This sequence joins TRBV29-1 and TRBJ2-4, with TRBD2 matching 9 bases. After removal of 3 bases from V and 7 bases from J, the junction contained 7 bases not matched to a gene. The CDR3 has 14 residues. CDR1 and CDR2 (germline): SQVTM, ANQGSEA.

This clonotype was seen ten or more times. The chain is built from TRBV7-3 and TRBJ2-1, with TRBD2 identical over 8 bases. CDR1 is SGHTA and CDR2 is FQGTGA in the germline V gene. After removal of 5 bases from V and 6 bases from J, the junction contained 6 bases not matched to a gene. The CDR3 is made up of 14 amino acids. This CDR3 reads CASSPSGSLNEQFF. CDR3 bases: TGTGCCAGCAGCCCTAGCGGGTCCCTCAATGAGCAGTTCTTC.